This T cell receptor beta chain was documented in a study of response to subunit inactivated influenza vaccine. MiXCR, run by TCRdb on the RT-PCR reads, gives a single entry per CDR3 protein. The repertoire holds more than 450,000 distinct CDR3 sequences, with approximately 11% as singletons. This CDR3 contains 16 residues. Trimming removed 0 bases from V and 5 bases from J; junction bases left unmatched: 9. Germline V gives CDR1 DFQATT, CDR2 SNEGSKA (reference sequence). This sample was also put to use in a study of T cells expressing NK-cell markers. From that paper: Synthesis of TCR beta cDNA relied on 5'RACE template switching carrying UMIs.

The sample was PBMCs from blood, taken on the day of vaccination. The gene calls are TRBV20-1 and TRBJ2-1, with 8 bases that match TRBD2. The sequence derives from a man aged 45 to 65 who received an inactivated influenza vaccine. The CDR3 DNA reads as TGCAGTGCTAGAGAGTATCTAGCGGGTAAAAACAATGAGCAGTTCTTC. Its translation is CSAREYLAGKNNEQFF.